What follows describes a single T cell receptor (beta chain). The data were taken from a study of blood T cell repertoires in COVID-19. Whole-study context: There were acute and convalescent COVID-19 samples, and they came from the United States, Italy and Spain.

In the authors' workflow: Researchers report that nucleated cell counts were estimated from reference gene primer amplification. Method: immunoSEQ multiplex PCR; TCRdb's copy keeps in-frame clones and lacks some. V, J and clone size derive from that table, while D and trimming were established from the DNA sequence. The data contain 150,000 to 200,000 clones, 86% of them seen just once; the ten biggest clones take up more than 6.5%. The CDR3 length is 18 residues. Germline assignment: CDR1 LNHDA and CDR2 SQIVND (reference sequence). V lost 5 bases and J 6 bases, leaving 29 bases between the germline ends.

The origin of this receptor is a woman aged 80 or older in a cohort sampled during active or convalescent COVID-19. The chain links TRBV19 to TRBJ2-7; TRBD2 might be the D (6 bases). Sequencing used peripheral blood. In DNA, the CDR3 is TGTGCCAGTAGTGGGCGCGGGGTAGCGGTAGCCCGCCTCTCCGAGCAGTACTTC. It specifies CASSGRGVAVARLSEQYF.